These T cell receptor beta chains were read from a single sample in a study of blood T cell repertoires in COVID-19. Clones were sequenced by immunoSEQ multiplex PCR, and TCRdb holds only the in-frame ones, with some missing. The sample yields about 270,000 clones, roughly 91% seen once. Sequenced input: PBMCs or T cells enriched from blood (not recorded which). Source of these receptors: a woman aged 55-69 years in a cohort exposed to, infected with or recovered from COVID-19 (not recorded which). CDR3s include the opening cysteine and the closing phenylalanine or tryptophan. D genes are given only for firm matches. Clone size is stated in some rows and not others, as once, few, many or a class when expanded.

TRBJ2-3 - - TRBV4-1 CASRGTARTDTQYF TGCGCCAGCCGCGGGACTGCCCGCACAGATACGCAGTATTTT
TRBJ1-3 - - TRBV19 CASSNGQSSGNTIYF TGTGCCAGTAGCAATGGACAGAGCTCTGGAAACACCATATATTTT
TRBJ2-4 - TRBD1 TRBV15 CATSRAGTGAKNIQYF TGTGCCACCAGCAGAGCCGGGACAGGGGCCAAAAACATTCAGTACTTC
TRBJ2-7 - - TRBV14 CASSQDRSYEQYF TGTGCCAGCAGCCAAGACCGCTCCTACGAGCAGTACTTC
TRBJ2-7 - TRBD1 TRBV7-9 CASRRPGQGFGVAYEQYF TGTGCCAGCAGACGACCAGGACAGGGGTTTGGAGTCGCCTACGAGCAGTACTTC
TRBJ2-1 - TRBD2 TRBV11-2 CASSPPSGRARAEQFF TGTGCCAGCAGCCCCCCTAGCGGGAGGGCACGGGCTGAGCAGTTCTTC
TRBJ2-1 - TRBD2 TRBV6-5 CASKETSGINEQFF TGTGCCAGCAAGGAGACTAGCGGAATCAATGAGCAGTTCTTC
TRBJ1-1 - - TRBV18 CASSPGGDRATEAFF TGTGCCAGCTCGCCTGGGGGGGATAGGGCGACTGAAGCTTTCTTT
TRBJ2-1 - - TRBV27 CASSLLGSTNNEQFF TGTGCCAGCAGTTTATTGGGGAGTACTAACAATGAGCAGTTCTTC
TRBJ2-3 few - TRBV3-1/TRBV3-2 CASSPSGLYTDTQYF TGTGCCAGCAGCCCCTCAGGGCTCTACACAGATACGCAGTATTTT
TRBJ2-3 once TRBD2 TRBV27 CASSPGLAEYTDTQYF TGTGCCAGCAGTCCGGGACTAGCGGAGTACACAGATACGCAGTATTTT
TRBJ2-7 - - TRBV30 CAWSVSYEQYF TGTGCCTGGAGTGTTAGCTACGAGCAGTACTTC
TRBJ1-6 - TRBD1 TRBV19 CASRDRENSPLHF TGTGCCAGTAGGGACAGGGAGAATTCACCCCTCCACTTT
TRBJ1-3 - - TRBV25-1 CASREPMPADTIYF TGTGCCAGCAGAGAGCCCATGCCGGCGGACACCATATATTTT
TRBJ2-2 - TRBD1 TRBV7-9 CASSPGTGTTGELFF TGTGCCAGCAGCCCCGGGACAGGAACCACCGGGGAGCTGTTTTTT
TRBJ2-3 - - TRBV4-1 CASSQALAWYTDTQYF TGCGCCAGCAGCCAAGCCCTAGCGTGGTACACAGATACGCAGTATTTT
TRBJ2-2 - - TRBV7-3 CASSLISGGELFF TGTGCCAGCAGCTTAATATCGGGTGGGGAGCTGTTTTTT
TRBJ1-5 - TRBD1 TRBV30 CAWSSNGQGGKPQHF TGTGCCTGGAGCTCAAACGGACAGGGAGGAAAGCCCCAGCATTTT
TRBJ2-7 - TRBD2 TRBV5-5 CASSKKGTSGIEQYF TGTGCCAGCAGCAAAAAAGGGACTAGCGGGATCGAGCAGTACTTC
TRBJ1-3 - TRBD1 TRBV30 CAWSGQGTGNTIYF TGTGCCTGGAGTGGACAGGGGACTGGAAACACCATATATTTT
TRBJ2-1 once TRBD2 TRBV7-6 CASSLAGLEQFF TGTGCCAGCAGCTTAGCGGGACTAGAGCAGTTCTTC
TRBJ2-1 - - TRBV10-3 CAISYSYNEQFF TGTGCCATCAGTTACAGTTACAATGAGCAGTTCTTC
TRBJ2-5 - - TRBV5-4 CASRDTGDQETQYF TGTGCCAGCAGGGATACAGGTGATCAAGAGACCCAGTACTTC
TRBJ1-1 - - TRBV3-1/TRBV3-2 CASSNQGLEAFF TGTGCCAGCAGCAACCAGGGGCTTGAAGCTTTCTTT
TRBJ2-7 - TRBD2 TRBV5-1 CASSFTSGTDEQYF TGCGCCAGCAGCTTTACTAGCGGGACTGACGAGCAGTACTTC
TRBJ1-3 - - TRBV21-1 CASSLIIDSAFSGNTIYF TGTGCCAGCAGCCTGATCATAGACAGCGCTTTCTCTGGAAACACCATATATTTT
TRBJ1-4 - TRBD1 TRBV29-1 CSVSTGGWVEKLFF TGCAGCGTTAGTACAGGGGGCTGGGTTGAAAAACTGTTTTTT
TRBJ2-7 - TRBD2 TRBV7-3 CASSLGGRRSDEQYF TGTGCCAGCAGCTTGGGCGGGAGGAGGTCAGACGAGCAGTACTTC
TRBJ2-3 - - TRBV11-3 CASSAAAEGSDTQYF TGTGCCAGCAGCGCCGCGGCTGAGGGATCAGATACGCAGTATTTT
TRBJ2-7 - - TRBV12-3/TRBV12-4 CASSQGMGEQYF TGTGCCAGCAGTCAGGGGATGGGCGAGCAGTACTTC
TRBJ1-1 - - TRBV5-1 CASSPGRGGTEAFF TGCGCCAGCAGCCCGGGCCGGGGGGGCACTGAAGCTTTCTTT
TRBJ2-1 once TRBD2 TRBV6-1 CASSEVQRTSGINEQFF TGTGCCAGCAGTGAAGTGCAACGGACTAGCGGGATCAATGAGCAGTTCTTC
TRBJ2-1 - - TRBV13 CASSAGPGNEQFF TGTGCCAGCAGCGCGGGACCAGGCAATGAGCAGTTCTTC
TRBJ1-3 - - TRBV11-2 CASSFFSGNTIYF TGTGCCAGCAGCTTCTTCTCTGGAAACACCATATATTTT
TRBJ2-3 - TRBD2 TRBV27 CASSFLGTSVTDTQYF TGTGCCAGCAGTTTTCTCGGGACTAGCGTAACAGATACGCAGTATTTT
TRBJ2-1 - - TRBV30 CAWSVRGSGSWEQFF TGTGCCTGGAGTGTACGGGGGAGCGGTTCGTGGGAGCAGTTCTTC
TRBJ2-7 - TRBD2 TRBV6-2/TRBV6-3 CASSYGLAGGYF TGTGCCAGCAGTTACGGTCTAGCGGGAGGTTACTTC
TRBJ1-1 - - TRBV29-1 CSVEDSWGGTEAFF TGCAGCGTTGAAGATAGTTGGGGGGGCACTGAAGCTTTCTTT
TRBJ2-7 many TRBD2 TRBV20-1 CSASPSGRNYEQYF TGCAGTGCTAGTCCTAGCGGGAGAAACTACGAGCAGTACTTC
TRBJ1-3 - - TRBV6-6 CASSSRGLQLRNTIYF TGTGCCAGCAGTTCAAGAGGTTTACAACTGAGAAACACCATATATTTT
TRBJ1-1 - - TRBV7-8 CASSLAQGSLMNTEAFF TGTGCCAGCAGCTTAGCGCAGGGGTCCCTCATGAACACTGAAGCTTTCTTT
TRBJ2-7 - - TRBV7-9 CASSLRDGNEQYF TGTGCCAGCAGCTTGAGGGATGGCAACGAGCAGTACTTC
TRBJ2-3 - - TRBV28 CASSLNGAGYGTDTQYF TGTGCCAGCAGTTTAAATGGGGCAGGGTATGGCACAGATACGCAGTATTTT
TRBJ1-6 - TRBD1 TRBV19 CASSDRGLPLHF TGTGCCAGTAGTGACAGGGGACTACCCCTCCACTTT
TRBJ2-3 - TRBD2 TRBV6-1 CASSEAIVGTSGRAGADTQYF TGTGCCAGCAGTGAAGCGATAGTTGGTACTAGCGGGAGGGCCGGGGCAGATACGCAGTATTTT
TRBJ1-1 - TRBD1 TRBV7-2 CASSAQGARTEAFF TGTGCCAGCAGCGCACAGGGGGCGCGGACTGAAGCTTTCTTT
TRBJ2-7 few TRBD2 TRBV18 CASSPSGRALYEQYF TGTGCCAGCTCACCGAGCGGGAGGGCCCTCTACGAGCAGTACTTC
TRBJ2-7 - - TRBV11-2 CASSPIVGAKQYF TGTGCCAGCAGCCCCATAGTTGGGGCTAAGCAGTACTTC
TRBJ2-1 - - TRBV18 CASSPPSGPYNEQFF TGTGCCAGCTCACCCCCCAGCGGGCCATACAATGAGCAGTTCTTC
TRBJ2-6 - - TRBV24-1 CATSDKRGGANVLTF TGTGCCACCAGTGATAAAAGAGGGGGGGCCAACGTCCTGACTTTC
TRBJ2-1 - - TRBV9 CASSADYRGDEQFF TGTGCCAGCAGCGCCGACTACCGAGGAGATGAGCAGTTCTTC
TRBJ2-1 - - TRBV4-1 CASSQDRQGMGYNEQFF TGCGCCAGCAGCCAAGATCGCCAGGGCATGGGGTACAATGAGCAGTTCTTC
TRBJ2-1 - - TRBV7-3 CASSVRKDTHEQFF TGTGCCAGCAGCGTCCGAAAGGACACCCATGAGCAGTTCTTC
TRBJ2-5 - TRBD2 TRBV4-3 CASSHRSSGSGGETQYF TGCGCCAGCAGCCATCGGAGTAGCGGGAGTGGAGGCGAGACCCAGTACTTC
TRBJ2-1 - - TRBV19 CASSSWGAYNEQFF TGTGCCAGTAGTAGCTGGGGGGCCTACAATGAGCAGTTCTTC
TRBJ2-5 - - TRBV2 CASTSSVYQETQYF TGTGCCAGCACGAGCAGCGTTTACCAAGAGACCCAGTACTTC
TRBJ1-4 - - TRBV19 CASMAGSNEKLFF TGTGCCAGTATGGCAGGGTCTAATGAAAAACTGTTTTTT
TRBJ2-1 - - TRBV12-2 CASRLMIWDYSDNEQFF TGTGCAAGTCGCTTAATGATCTGGGACTACTCGGATAATGAGCAGTTCTTC
TRBJ2-7 - - TRBV27 CASTATHLTYEQYF TGTGCCAGCACCGCGACACATTTAACCTACGAGCAGTACTTC